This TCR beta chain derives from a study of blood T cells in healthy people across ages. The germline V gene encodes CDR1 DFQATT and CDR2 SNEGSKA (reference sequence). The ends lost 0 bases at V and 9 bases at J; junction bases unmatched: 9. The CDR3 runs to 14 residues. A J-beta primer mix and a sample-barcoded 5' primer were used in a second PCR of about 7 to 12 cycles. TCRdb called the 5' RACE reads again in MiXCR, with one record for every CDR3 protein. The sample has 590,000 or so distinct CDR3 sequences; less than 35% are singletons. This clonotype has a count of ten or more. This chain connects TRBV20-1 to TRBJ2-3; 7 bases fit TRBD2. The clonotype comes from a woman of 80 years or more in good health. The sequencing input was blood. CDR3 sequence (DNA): TGCAGTGCTAGAGAGGCGGGGAGGGAGGAAACGCAGTATTTT. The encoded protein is CSAREAGREETQYF.